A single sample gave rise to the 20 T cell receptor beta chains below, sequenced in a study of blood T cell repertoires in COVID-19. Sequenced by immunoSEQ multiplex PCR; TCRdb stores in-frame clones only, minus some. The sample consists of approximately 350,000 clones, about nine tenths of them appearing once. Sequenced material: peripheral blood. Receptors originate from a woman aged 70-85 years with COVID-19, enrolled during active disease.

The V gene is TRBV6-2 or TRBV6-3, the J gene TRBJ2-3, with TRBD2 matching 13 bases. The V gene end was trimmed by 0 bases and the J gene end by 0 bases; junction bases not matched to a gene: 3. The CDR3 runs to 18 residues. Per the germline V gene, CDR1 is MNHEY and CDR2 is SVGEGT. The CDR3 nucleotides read TGTGCCAGCAGTTACTCGAGGACTAGCGGGGGAAGCACAGATACGCAGTATTTT. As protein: CASSYSRTSGGSTDTQYF.

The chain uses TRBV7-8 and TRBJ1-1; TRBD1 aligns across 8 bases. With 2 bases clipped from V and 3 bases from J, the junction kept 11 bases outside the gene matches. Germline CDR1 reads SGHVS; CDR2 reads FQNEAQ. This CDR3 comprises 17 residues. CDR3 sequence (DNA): TGTGCCAGCAGCTTACGATTCACAGGGGGATCTCACACTGAAGCTTTCTTT. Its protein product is CASSLRFTGGSHTEAFF.

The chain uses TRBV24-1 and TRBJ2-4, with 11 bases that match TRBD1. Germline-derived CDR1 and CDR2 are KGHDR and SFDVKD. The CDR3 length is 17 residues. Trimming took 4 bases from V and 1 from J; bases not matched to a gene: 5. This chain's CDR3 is CATSDSGQGEAKNIQYF. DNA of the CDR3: TGTGCCACCAGTGACTCGGGACAGGGGGAGGCCAAAAACATTCAGTACTTC.

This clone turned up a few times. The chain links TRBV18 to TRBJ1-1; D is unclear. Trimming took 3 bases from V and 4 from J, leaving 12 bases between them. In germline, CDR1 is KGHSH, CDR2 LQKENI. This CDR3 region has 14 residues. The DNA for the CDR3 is TGTGCCAGCTCACCCGGAGGTGAGGGCACTGAAGCTTTCTTT. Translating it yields CASSPGGEGTEAFF.

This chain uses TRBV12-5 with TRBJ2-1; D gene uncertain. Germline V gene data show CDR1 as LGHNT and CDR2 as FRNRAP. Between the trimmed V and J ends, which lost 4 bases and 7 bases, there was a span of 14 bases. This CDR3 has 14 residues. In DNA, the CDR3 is TGTGCTAGTGGTTCCCGTTTTGATGCGAATGAGCAGTTCTTC. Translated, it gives CASGSRFDANEQFF.

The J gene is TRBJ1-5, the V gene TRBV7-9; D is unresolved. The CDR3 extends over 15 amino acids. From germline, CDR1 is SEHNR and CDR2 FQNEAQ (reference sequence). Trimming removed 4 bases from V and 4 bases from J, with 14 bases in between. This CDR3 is CASSSSLRLNQPQHF. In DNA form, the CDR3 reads TGTGCCAGCAGCTCCTCCCTCAGACTTAATCAGCCCCAGCATTTT.

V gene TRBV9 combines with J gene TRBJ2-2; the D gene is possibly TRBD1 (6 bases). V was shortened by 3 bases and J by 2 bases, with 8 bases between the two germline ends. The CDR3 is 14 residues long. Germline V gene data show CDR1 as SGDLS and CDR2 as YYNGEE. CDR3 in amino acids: CASSAGHNTGELFF. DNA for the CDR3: TGTGCCAGCAGCGCGGGACATAACACCGGGGAGCTGTTTTTT.

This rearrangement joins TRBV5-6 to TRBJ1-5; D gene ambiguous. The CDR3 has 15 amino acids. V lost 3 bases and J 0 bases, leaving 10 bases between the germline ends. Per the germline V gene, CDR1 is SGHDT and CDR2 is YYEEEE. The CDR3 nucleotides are TGTGCCAGCAGCTCGGGAGTCTATAGCAATCAGCCCCAGCATTTT. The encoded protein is CASSSGVYSNQPQHF.

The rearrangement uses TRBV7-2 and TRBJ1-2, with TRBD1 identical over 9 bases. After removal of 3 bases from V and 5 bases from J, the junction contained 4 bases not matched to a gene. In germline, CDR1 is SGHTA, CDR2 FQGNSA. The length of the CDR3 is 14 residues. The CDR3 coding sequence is TGTGCCAGCAGCTTTGGGACAGGGTCTTATGGCTACACCTTC. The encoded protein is CASSFGTGSYGYTF.

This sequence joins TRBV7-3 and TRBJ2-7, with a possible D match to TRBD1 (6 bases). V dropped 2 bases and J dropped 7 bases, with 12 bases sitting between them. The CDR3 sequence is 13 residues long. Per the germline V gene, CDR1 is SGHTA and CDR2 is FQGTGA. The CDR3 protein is CASSLSDRGEQYF. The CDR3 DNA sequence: TGTGCCAGCAGCTTATCGGACAGAGGGGAGCAGTACTTC.

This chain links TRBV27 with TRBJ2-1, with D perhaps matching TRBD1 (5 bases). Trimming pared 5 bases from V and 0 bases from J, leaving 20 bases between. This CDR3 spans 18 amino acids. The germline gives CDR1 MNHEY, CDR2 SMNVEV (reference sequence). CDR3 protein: CASSGASILLSSYNEQFF. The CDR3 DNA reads TGTGCCAGCAGTGGGGCCTCTATCCTCCTGAGCTCCTACAATGAGCAGTTCTTC.

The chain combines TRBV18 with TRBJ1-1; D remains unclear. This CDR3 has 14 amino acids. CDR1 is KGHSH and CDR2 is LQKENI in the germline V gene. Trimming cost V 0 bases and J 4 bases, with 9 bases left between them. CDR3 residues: CASSPPISATEAFF. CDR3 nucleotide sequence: TGTGCCAGCTCACCACCCATCAGCGCCACTGAAGCTTTCTTT.

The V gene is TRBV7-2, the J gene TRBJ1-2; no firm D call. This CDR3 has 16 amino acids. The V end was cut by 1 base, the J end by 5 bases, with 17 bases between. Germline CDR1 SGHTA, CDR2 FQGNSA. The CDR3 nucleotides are TGTGCCAGCAGCTTAGGGTCACAGTGGGGAGCATATGGCTACACCTTC. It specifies CASSLGSQWGAYGYTF.

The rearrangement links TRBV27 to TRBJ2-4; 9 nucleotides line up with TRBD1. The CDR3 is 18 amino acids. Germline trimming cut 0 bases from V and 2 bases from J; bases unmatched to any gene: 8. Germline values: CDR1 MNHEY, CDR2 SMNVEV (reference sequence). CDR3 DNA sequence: TGTGCCAGCAGTTTATCGCCTCCGGGACAGGGCTCCAAAAACATTCAGTACTTC. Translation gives CASSLSPPGQGSKNIQYF.

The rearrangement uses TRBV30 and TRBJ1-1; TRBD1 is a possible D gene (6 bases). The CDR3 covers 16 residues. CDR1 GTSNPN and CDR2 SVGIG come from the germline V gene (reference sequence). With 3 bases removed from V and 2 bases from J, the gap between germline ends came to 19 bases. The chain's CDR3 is CAWRSGTTRPNTEAFF. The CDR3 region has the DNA TGTGCCTGGAGATCCGGGACAACAAGGCCCAACACTGAAGCTTTCTTT.

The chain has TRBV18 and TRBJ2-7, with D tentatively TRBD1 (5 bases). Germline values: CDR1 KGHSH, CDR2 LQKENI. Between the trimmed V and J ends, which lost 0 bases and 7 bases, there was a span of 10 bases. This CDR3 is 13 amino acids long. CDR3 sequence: CASSPPGDFEQYF. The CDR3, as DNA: TGTGCCAGCTCACCACCAGGGGATTTTGAGCAGTACTTC. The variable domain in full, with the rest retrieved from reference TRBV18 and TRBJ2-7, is NAGVMQNPRHLVRRRGQEARLRCSPMKGHSHVYWYRQLPEEGLKFMVYLQKENIIDESGMPKERFSAEFPKEGPSILRIQQVVRGDSAAYFCASSPPGDFEQYFGPGTRLTVT.

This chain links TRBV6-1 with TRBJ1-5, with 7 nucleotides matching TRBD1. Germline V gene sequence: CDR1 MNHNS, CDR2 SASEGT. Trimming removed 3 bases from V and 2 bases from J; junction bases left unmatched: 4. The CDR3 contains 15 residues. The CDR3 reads CASSDRQGGNQPQHF. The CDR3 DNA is TGTGCCAGCAGTGATCGTCAGGGGGGCAATCAGCCCCAGCATTTT.

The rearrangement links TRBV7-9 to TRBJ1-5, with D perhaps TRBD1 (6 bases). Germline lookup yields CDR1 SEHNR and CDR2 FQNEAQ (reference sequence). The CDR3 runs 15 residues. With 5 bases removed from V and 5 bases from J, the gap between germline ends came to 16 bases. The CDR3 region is CASSPGGRGDQPQHF. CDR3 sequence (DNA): TGTGCCAGCAGCCCGGGGGGCAGGGGCGATCAGCCCCAGCATTTT.

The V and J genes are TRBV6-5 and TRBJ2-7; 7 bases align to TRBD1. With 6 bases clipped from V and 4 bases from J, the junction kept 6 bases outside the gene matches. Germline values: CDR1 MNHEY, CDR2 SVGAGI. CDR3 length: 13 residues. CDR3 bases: TGTGCCAGCAGGCCGACAGGGTCTTACGAGCAGTACTTC. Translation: CASRPTGSYEQYF.

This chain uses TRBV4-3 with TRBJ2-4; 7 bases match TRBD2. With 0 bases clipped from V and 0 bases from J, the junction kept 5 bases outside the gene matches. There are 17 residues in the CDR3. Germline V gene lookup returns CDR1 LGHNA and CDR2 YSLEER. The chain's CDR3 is CASSQEGAGVAKNIQYF. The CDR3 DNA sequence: TGCGCCAGCAGCCAAGAAGGGGCGGGGGTAGCCAAAAACATTCAGTACTTC.